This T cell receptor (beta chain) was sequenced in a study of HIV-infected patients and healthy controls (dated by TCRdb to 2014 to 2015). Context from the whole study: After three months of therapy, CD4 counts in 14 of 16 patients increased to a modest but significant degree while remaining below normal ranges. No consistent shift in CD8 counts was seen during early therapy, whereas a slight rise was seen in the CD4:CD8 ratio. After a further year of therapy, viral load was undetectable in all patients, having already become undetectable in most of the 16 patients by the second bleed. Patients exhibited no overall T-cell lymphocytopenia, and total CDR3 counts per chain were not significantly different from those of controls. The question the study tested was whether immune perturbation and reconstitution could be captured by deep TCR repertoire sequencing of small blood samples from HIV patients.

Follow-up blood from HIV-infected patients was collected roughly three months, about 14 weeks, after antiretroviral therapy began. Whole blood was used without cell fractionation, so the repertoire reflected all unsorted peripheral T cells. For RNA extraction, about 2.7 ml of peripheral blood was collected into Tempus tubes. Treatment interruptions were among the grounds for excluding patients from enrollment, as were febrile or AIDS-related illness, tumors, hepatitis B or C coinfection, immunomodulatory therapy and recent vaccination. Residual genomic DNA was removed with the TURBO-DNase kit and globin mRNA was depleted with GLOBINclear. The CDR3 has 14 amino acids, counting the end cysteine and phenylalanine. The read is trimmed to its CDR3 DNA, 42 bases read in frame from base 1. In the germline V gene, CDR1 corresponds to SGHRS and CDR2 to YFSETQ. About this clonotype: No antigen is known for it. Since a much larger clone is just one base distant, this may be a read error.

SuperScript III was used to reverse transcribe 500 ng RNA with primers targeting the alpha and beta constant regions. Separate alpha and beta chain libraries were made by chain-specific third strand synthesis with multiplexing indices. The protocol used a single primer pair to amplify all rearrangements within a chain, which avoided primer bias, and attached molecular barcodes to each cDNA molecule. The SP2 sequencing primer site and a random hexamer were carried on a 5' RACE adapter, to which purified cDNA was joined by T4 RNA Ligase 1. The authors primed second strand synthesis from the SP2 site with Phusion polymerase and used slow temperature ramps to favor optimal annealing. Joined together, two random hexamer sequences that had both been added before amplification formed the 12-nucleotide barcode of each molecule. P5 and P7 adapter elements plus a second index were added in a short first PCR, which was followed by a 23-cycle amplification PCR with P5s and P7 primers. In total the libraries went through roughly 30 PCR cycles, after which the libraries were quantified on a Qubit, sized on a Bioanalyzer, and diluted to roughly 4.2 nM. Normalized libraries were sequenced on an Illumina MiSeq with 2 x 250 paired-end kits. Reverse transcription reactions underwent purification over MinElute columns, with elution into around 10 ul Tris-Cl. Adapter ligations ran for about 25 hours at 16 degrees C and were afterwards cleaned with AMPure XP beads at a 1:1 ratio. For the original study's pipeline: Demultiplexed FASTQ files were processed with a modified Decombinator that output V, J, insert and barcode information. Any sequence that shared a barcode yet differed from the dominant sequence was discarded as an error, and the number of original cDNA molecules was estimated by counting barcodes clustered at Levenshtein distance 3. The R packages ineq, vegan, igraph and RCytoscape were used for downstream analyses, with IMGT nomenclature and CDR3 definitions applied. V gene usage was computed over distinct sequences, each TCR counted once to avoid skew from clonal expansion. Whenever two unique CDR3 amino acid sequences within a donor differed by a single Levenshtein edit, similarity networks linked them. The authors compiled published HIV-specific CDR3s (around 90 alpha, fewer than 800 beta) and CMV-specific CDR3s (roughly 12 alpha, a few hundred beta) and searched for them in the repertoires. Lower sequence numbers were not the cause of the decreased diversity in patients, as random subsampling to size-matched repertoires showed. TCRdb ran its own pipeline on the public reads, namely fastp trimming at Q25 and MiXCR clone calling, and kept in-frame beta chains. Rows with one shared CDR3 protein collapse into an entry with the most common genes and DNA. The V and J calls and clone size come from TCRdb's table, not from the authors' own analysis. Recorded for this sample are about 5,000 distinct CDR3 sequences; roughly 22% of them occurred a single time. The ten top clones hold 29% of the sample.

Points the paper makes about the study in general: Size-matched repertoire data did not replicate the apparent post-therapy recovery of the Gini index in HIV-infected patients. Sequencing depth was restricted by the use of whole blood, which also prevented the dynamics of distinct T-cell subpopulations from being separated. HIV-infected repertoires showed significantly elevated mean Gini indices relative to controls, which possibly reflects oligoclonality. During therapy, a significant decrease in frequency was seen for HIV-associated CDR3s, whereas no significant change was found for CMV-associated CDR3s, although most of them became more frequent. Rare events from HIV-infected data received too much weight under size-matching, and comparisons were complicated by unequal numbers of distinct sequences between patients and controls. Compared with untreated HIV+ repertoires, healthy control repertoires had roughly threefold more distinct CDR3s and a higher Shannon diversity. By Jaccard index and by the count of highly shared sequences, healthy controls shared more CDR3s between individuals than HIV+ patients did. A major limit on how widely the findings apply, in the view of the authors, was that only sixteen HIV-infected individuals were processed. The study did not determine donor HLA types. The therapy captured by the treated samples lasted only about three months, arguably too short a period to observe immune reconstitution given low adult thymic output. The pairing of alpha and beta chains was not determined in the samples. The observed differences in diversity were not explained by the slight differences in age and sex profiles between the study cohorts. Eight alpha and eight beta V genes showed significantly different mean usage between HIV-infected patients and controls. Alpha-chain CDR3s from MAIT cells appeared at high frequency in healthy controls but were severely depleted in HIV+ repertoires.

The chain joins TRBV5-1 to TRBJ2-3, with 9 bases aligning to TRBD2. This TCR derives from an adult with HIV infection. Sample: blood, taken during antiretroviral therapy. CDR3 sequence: CASSLTSGTDTKYF. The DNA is TGCGCCAGCAGTCTGACTAGCGGAACAGATACGAAGTATTTT.